A single sample is the source of the 14 T cell receptor beta chains below, sequenced in a study of T cell changes during pregnancy in multiple sclerosis. Libraries were prepared by immunoSEQ multiplex PCR; TCRdb keeps only in-frame clonotypes and omits some of them. This sample has some 77,000 clones, with approximately 94% found just once. The sample was CD4+ T cells from peripheral blood mononuclear cells, taken before pregnancy. These receptors all stem from a female donor with multiple sclerosis, enrolled in a pregnancy study.

Only one count was recorded for this clone. The chain couples TRBV5-1 to TRBJ1-1; D gene uncertain. Trimming took off 2 bases at V and 0 bases at J, with 23 bases between the two ends. The CDR3 runs to 19 residues. Germline loops: CDR1 SGHRS, CDR2 YFSETQ. The CDR3 loop reads CASSFAGNSVGNMNTEAFF. CDR3 DNA: TGCGCCAGCAGCTTTGCGGGGAATTCTGTCGGGAACATGAACACTGAAGCTTTCTTT. Variable domain in full (rest from reference TRBV5-1 and TRBJ1-1): KAGVTQTPRYLIKTRGQQVTLSCSPISGHRSVSWYQQTPGQGLQFLFEYFSETQRNKGNFPGRFSGRQFSNSRSEMNVSTLELGDSALYLCASSFAGNSVGNMNTEAFFGQGTRLTVV.

The chain links TRBV18 to TRBJ1-2, with D possibly TRBD1 on 5 matching bases. This CDR3 region has 15 residues. Germline CDR1 reads KGHSH; CDR2 reads LQKENI. Trimming removed 2 bases at V and 7 bases at J, with 17 bases between. The CDR3 spells CASSPVGEGAGGYTF. CDR3 bases: TGTGCCAGCTCACCAGTGGGTGAAGGGGCAGGTGGCTACACCTTC.

This chain connects TRBV6-6 to TRBJ1-2; TRBD1 might be the D (5 bases). The germline gives CDR1 MNHNY, CDR2 SVGAGI (reference sequence). CDR3 length equals 15 residues. Trimming left V 6 bases short and J 7 bases short, with 21 bases between. CDR3 in DNA: TGTGCCAGCAGCTCTATCGACGGCGGGGGAGTTGGCTACACCTTC. Protein product: CASSSIDGGGVGYTF.

The chain combines TRBV10-3 with TRBJ2-3; 9 bases map to TRBD1. Germline trimming cut 5 bases from V and 6 bases from J; bases unmatched to any gene: 9. CDR3 length equals 15 residues. The germline CDR1 and CDR2 sequences are ENHRY and SYGVKD. CDR3 DNA: TGTGCCATCAGTTCCGGACAGGGGCAGTTGGATACGCAGTATTTT. The encoded protein is CAISSGQGQLDTQYF.

The V gene is TRBV9, the J gene TRBJ2-3; a possible D gene is TRBD2 (5 bases). The germline V gene has CDR1 SGDLS and CDR2 YYNGEE. V was cut by 4 bases and J by 0 bases, with 9 bases left in between. The CDR3 has 14 amino acids. The CDR3 reads CASSPWTSTDTQYF. In DNA form, the CDR3 reads TGTGCCAGCAGCCCCTGGACTAGCACAGATACGCAGTATTTT.

The rearrangement links TRBV5-1 to TRBJ2-1, with 14 bases fitting TRBD2. This CDR3 has 15 amino acids. Germline V CDR1 and CDR2: SGHRS, YFSETQ. Trimming cost V 4 bases and J 5 bases; bases outside gene matches: 2. The DNA for the CDR3 is TGCGCCAGCAGCCTGGGACTAGCGGGAGACAATGAGCAGTTCTTC. Amino acid sequence: CASSLGLAGDNEQFF.

This clone showed up just a few times. The V and J genes are TRBV7-3 and TRBJ1-1; the D is unclear. V dropped 0 bases and J dropped 5 bases, with 7 bases sitting between them. Germline V CDR1 and CDR2: SGHTA, FQGTGA. This CDR3 spans 13 amino acids. The CDR3 sequence: CASSLTSWTEAFF. CDR3 nucleotide sequence: TGTGCCAGCAGCTTAACGAGCTGGACTGAAGCTTTCTTT.

This rearrangement joins TRBV25-1 to TRBJ1-6, with TRBD1 identical over 10 bases. CDR3 length: 13 residues. Trimming took 9 bases from V and 9 from J; bases not matched to a gene: 5. Germline V lookup: CDR1 MGHDK, CDR2 SYGVNS. As DNA, the CDR3 is TGTGCCAGTAGACAGGGGGCGAGTTCACCCCTCCACTTT. Its translation: CASRQGASSPLHF.

The chain recombines TRBV6-6 with TRBJ2-1; 14 bases line up with TRBD2. Germline V CDR1 and CDR2: MNHNY, SVGAGI (reference sequence). The V segment lost 6 bases and the J segment 8 bases; nucleotides outside the gene matches: 6. The CDR3 sequence is 15 residues long. The CDR3 spells CASRPPGLAGDEQFF. Here the CDR3 DNA reads TGTGCCAGCAGACCCCCGGGACTAGCGGGAGATGAGCAGTTCTTC.

The J gene is TRBJ1-1, the V gene TRBV5-1; D is possibly TRBD1 (5 bases). The CDR3 consists of 16 residues. Germline values: CDR1 SGHRS, CDR2 YFSETQ. V was cut by 0 bases and J by 5 bases, with 17 bases left in between. The CDR3 region is CASSLGQLLGGTEAFF. CDR3 nucleotides: TGCGCCAGCAGCTTGGGACAGCTCCTGGGGGGTACTGAAGCTTTCTTT.

This chain connects TRBV27 to TRBJ2-3; tentatively, D is TRBD2 (7 bases). This CDR3 comprises 16 residues. Germline values: CDR1 MNHEY, CDR2 SMNVEV (reference sequence). The V end was cut by 2 bases, the J end by 5 bases, with 17 bases between. The CDR3 reads CASSLVGAGAGDTQYF. CDR3 sequence (DNA): TGTGCCAGCAGTTTAGTGGGGGCGGGAGCTGGAGATACGCAGTATTTT.

This clone was counted once. The chain employs TRBV7-2 and TRBJ2-2; TRBD2 matches 14 bases. V lost 1 base, J lost 3 bases, and 1 base stayed unmatched. This CDR3 spans 17 amino acids. CDR1 is SGHTA, CDR2 FQGNSA, per germline. The CDR3 DNA sequence: TGTGCCAGCAGCTTAGGACTAGCGGGAGGGTACACCGGGGAGCTGTTTTTT. This sequence encodes CASSLGLAGGYTGELFF.

This chain uses TRBV7-8 with TRBJ2-1; 9 bases fit TRBD1. CDR3 length equals 16 residues. Germline loops: CDR1 SGHVS, CDR2 FQNEAQ. With V trimmed by 5 bases and J by 0 bases, 5 bases remained unmatched. Here the CDR3 DNA reads TGTGCCAGCAGCGCCCAGACAGGGGGCTCCTACAATGAGCAGTTCTTC. Translation: CASSAQTGGSYNEQFF.

This clone has only a few counts. The chain links TRBV4-1 to TRBJ1-5; 8 nucleotides align to TRBD1. The V segment lost 3 bases and the J segment 1 base; nucleotides outside the gene matches: 2. The CDR3 has 15 residues. Germline lookup yields CDR1 MGHRA and CDR2 YSYEKL. DNA for the CDR3: TGCGCCAGCAGCCATCGGACAGGGAGCAATCAGCCCCAGCATTTT. This encodes CASSHRTGSNQPQHF.